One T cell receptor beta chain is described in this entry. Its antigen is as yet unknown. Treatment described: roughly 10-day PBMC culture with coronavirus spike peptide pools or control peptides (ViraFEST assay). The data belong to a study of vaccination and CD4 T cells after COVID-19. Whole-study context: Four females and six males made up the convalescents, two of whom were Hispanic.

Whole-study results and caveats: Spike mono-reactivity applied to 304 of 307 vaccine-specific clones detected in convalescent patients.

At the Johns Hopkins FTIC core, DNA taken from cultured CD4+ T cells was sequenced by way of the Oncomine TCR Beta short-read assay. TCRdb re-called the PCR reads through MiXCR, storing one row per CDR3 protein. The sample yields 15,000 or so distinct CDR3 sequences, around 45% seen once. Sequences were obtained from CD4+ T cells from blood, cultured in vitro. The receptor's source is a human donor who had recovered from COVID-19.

The CDR3 bases are TGTGCCAGCAGCCCCGGACAGGGGGCCCCAAAACTGTTTTTT. It translates to CASSPGQGAPKLFF. The chain employs TRBV28 and TRBJ1-4; 11 bases match TRBD1. Germline trimming cut 6 bases from V and 10 bases from J; bases unmatched to any gene: 7. This CDR3 is 14 amino acids long. Germline CDR1 and CDR2: MDHEN and SYDVKM.